A single sample gave rise to the 24 T cell receptor beta chains below, sequenced in a study of persistence of HIV-infected CD4 T cells. This was the immunoSEQ version 4 assay in survey mode. Libraries were prepared by immunoSEQ multiplex PCR; TCRdb keeps only in-frame clonotypes and omits some of them. The table lists tens of thousands of clones, roughly 70% of them singletons. The antigens of these receptors remain unknown. The stimulus was an HIV-1 Gag 15-mer peptide pool, about 1 ug/peptide/mL. Responding CD4+ T cells were sorted by upregulation of both CD40 ligand and CD69. Sequencing used CD4+ T cells sorted from PBMCs after approximately 20-hour stimulation, obtained from a patient who received antiretroviral therapy. The source of these receptors is an adult man with HIV who was CMV-seropositive.

The chain joins TRBV14 to TRBJ1-1; no clear D. V shed 5 bases and J shed 1 base, with 8 bases lying between them. The CDR3 has 13 residues. The germline V gene has CDR1 SGHDN and CDR2 FVKESK. The CDR3 DNA is TGTGCCAGCAGCTATACAGAGAACACTGAAGCTTTCTTT. Its protein is CASSYTENTEAFF.

This clone was counted only a few times. The rearrangement links TRBV28 to TRBJ2-1; TRBD1 matches at 7 bases. V lost 5 bases and J lost 7; bases outside the gene matches: 11. Germline values: CDR1 MDHEN, CDR2 SYDVKM. The CDR3 totals 15 residues. The CDR3 DNA is TGTGCCAGCAGTCATCCCTCACAGGGGCCAAATGAGCAGTTCTTC. This encodes CASSHPSQGPNEQFF. Full variable domain (missing parts from reference TRBV28 and TRBJ2-1): DVKVTQSSRYLVKRTGEKVFLECVQDMDHENMFWYRQDPGLGLRLIYFSYDVKMKEKGDIPEGYSVSREKKERFSLILESASTNQTSMYLCASSHPSQGPNEQFFGPGTRLTVL.

This clone rates as medium-sized (0.01 to 0.1%). V usage is TRBV5-5 and J usage is TRBJ2-7, with 7 bases lining up with TRBD1. Looked up from germline, CDR1 is SGHKS and CDR2 is YYEKEE (reference sequence). V shed 3 bases and J 6 bases; nucleotides not matched to a gene: 12. This CDR3 spans 15 amino acids. CDR3 bases: TGTGCCAGCAGCTACTCCGCAGGGGGTATGCTCGAGCAGTACTTC. This encodes CASSYSAGGMLEQYF.

CDR3 in DNA: TGTGCCACCTTGGGACAGGGGGCCACCGGGGAGCTGTTTTTT. As protein: CATLGQGATGELFF. The chain carries TRBV24-1 and TRBJ2-2; 12 nucleotides match TRBD1. Unmatched junction bases numbered 2, after V lost 9 bases and J lost 4 bases. The CDR3 covers 14 residues. Germline V gene sequence: CDR1 KGHDR, CDR2 SFDVKD.

V gene TRBV7-3 combines with J gene TRBJ2-5, with 7 bases fitting TRBD1. From germline, CDR1 is SGHTA and CDR2 FQGTGA. The junction had 12 bases not matched to a gene; V was cut back by 1 base and J by 10 bases. The CDR3 sequence is 15 residues long. The CDR3 sequence: CASSLMGPSQGDQYF. CDR3 nucleotide sequence: TGTGCCAGCAGCTTAATGGGACCGAGCCAGGGGGACCAGTACTTC.

The chain recombines TRBV6-6 with TRBJ2-3; 7 nucleotides line up with TRBD2. The germline CDR1 and CDR2 sequences are MNHNY and SVGAGI (reference sequence). This CDR3 is 15 amino acids long. With 5 bases clipped from V and 0 bases from J, the junction kept 5 bases outside the gene matches. CDR3 protein: CASSRGGTSTDTQYF. The CDR3 DNA is TGTGCCAGCAGTCGCGGGGGTACTAGCACAGATACGCAGTATTTT.

This clone has only a few counts. The CDR3 sequence is CASSQDQALTGVIEQFF. DNA of the CDR3: TGTGCCAGCAGCCAAGATCAAGCCTTGACGGGGGTCATTGAGCAGTTCTTC. The chain recombines TRBV4-2 with TRBJ2-1; D possibly corresponds to TRBD2 (6 bases). Trimming removed 0 bases from V and 9 bases from J, with 21 bases in between. Germline values: CDR1 LGHNA, CDR2 YNFKEQ. The CDR3 loop spans 17 amino acids.

The gene calls are TRBV2 and TRBJ1-5; D remains unclear. In germline, CDR1 is SNHLY, CDR2 FYNNEI. The CDR3 has 15 residues. Trimming removed 7 bases from V and 5 bases from J, with 18 bases in between. CDR3 region: CASKVLGGSHQPQHF. The CDR3 DNA sequence: TGTGCCAGCAAGGTCTTAGGAGGGTCCCATCAGCCCCAGCATTTT.

The genes are TRBV6-6 and TRBJ2-7; D remains ambiguous. CDR1 is MNHNY and CDR2 is SVGAGI in the germline V gene (reference sequence). The CDR3 runs 15 residues. With 7 bases removed from V and 6 bases from J, the gap between germline ends came to 22 bases. The CDR3 sequence: CASTSPANGLSEQYF. The CDR3 DNA sequence: TGTGCCAGCACCTCACCCGCGAACGGGTTGAGCGAGCAGTACTTC.

V and J are TRBV6-5 and TRBJ1-2; 9 positions match TRBD1. CDR1 is MNHEY, CDR2 SVGAGI, per germline. With V trimmed by 10 bases and J by 4 bases, 4 bases remained unmatched. The CDR3 extends over 12 amino acids. Here the CDR3 reads CATGQGFYGYTF. The DNA for the CDR3 is TGTGCCACGGGACAGGGCTTCTATGGCTACACCTTC.

The chain links TRBV6-2 or TRBV6-3 to TRBJ2-2; D is unclear. CDR1 and CDR2 (germline): MNHEY, SVGEGT. CDR3 length: 15 residues. V was shortened by 6 bases and J by 5 bases, with 16 bases between the two germline ends. The CDR3 region is CASSGWWGGTGELFF. The CDR3 DNA reads TGTGCCAGCAGCGGTTGGTGGGGTGGTACCGGGGAGCTGTTTTTT.

V and J are TRBV19 and TRBJ1-6; 9 bases fit TRBD1. The V and J ends lost 6 bases and 6 bases, in that order; junction bases with no gene match: 9. The CDR3 length is 16 residues. Germline CDR1 and CDR2: LNHDA and SQIVND (reference sequence). CDR3 DNA: TGTGCCAGTAGCCCGGGACAGGGTCGGGTTAATTCACCCCTCCACTTT. As protein: CASSPGQGRVNSPLHF. Filled out from reference TRBV19 and TRBJ1-6, the complete variable domain reads DGGITQSPKYLFRKEGQNVTLSCEQNLNHDAMYWYRQDPGQGLRLIYYSQIVNDFQKGDIAEGYSVSREKKESFPLTVTSAQKNPTAFYLCASSPGQGRVNSPLHFGNGTRLTVT.

This chain links TRBV15 with TRBJ2-7; D gene uncertain. The CDR3 consists of 14 residues. V dropped 1 base and J dropped 1 base, with 8 bases sitting between them. The V gene's germline CDR1 is LNHNV and CDR2 YYDKDF (reference sequence). The CDR3 DNA follows: TGTGCCACCAGCAGAGGGGCAGTATCCTACGAGCAGTACTTC. Protein sequence: CATSRGAVSYEQYF.

This clone showed up just a few times. The chain carries TRBV7-8 and TRBJ1-3; 7 nucleotides line up with TRBD1. The CDR3 length is 14 residues. The ends lost 5 bases at V and 2 bases at J; junction bases unmatched: 3. Germline-derived CDR1 and CDR2 are SGHVS and FQNEAQ. The CDR3 region is CASSPGTAGNTIYF. Written as DNA, the CDR3 is TGTGCCAGCAGCCCTGGGACAGCTGGAAACACCATATATTTT. The whole variable domain, remainder taken from reference TRBV7-8 and TRBJ1-3, is GAGVSQSPRYKVAKRGQDVALRCDPISGHVSLFWYQQALGQGPEFLTYFQNEAQLDKSGLPSDRFFAERPEGSVSTLKIQRTQQEDSAVYLCASSPGTAGNTIYFGEGSWLTVV.

The chain joins TRBV18 to TRBJ1-6; maybe TRBD1 (5 bases). The CDR3 has 17 amino acids. V lost 3 bases, J lost 0 bases, and 12 bases lay in between. Germline V CDR1 and CDR2: KGHSH, LQKENI. CDR3 region: CASSPLTVSSYNSPLHF. Here the CDR3 DNA reads TGTGCCAGCTCACCCCTGACAGTTAGCTCCTATAATTCACCCCTCCACTTT.

V and J are TRBV28 and TRBJ1-2; 10 bases fit TRBD1. Trimming took 7 bases from V and 2 from J; bases not matched to a gene: 10. The CDR3 covers 16 residues. From germline, CDR1 is MDHEN and CDR2 SYDVKM. The CDR3 here is CASNEPGQGKNYGYTF. For the CDR3, the DNA is TGTGCCAGCAACGAGCCGGGACAGGGGAAAAACTATGGCTACACCTTC.

The chain combines TRBV10-2 with TRBJ1-1, with 9 bases identical to TRBD1. This CDR3 spans 16 amino acids. Unmatched junction bases numbered 14, after V lost 8 bases and J lost 4 bases. CDR1 and CDR2 from the germline V gene are WSHSY and SAAADI. Written as DNA, the CDR3 is TGCGCCAGCGGACCAGGACAGGGGTTATGGGGCACTGAAGCTTTCTTT. Translating gives CASGPGQGLWGTEAFF.

The chain links TRBV18 to TRBJ2-2, with a weak D call TRBD1 (6 bases). Germline values: CDR1 KGHSH, CDR2 LQKENI. The CDR3 totals 14 residues. V dropped 4 bases and J dropped 6 bases, with 12 bases sitting between them. The CDR3 sequence: CASSLQTGSGELFF. Here the CDR3 DNA reads TGTGCCAGCTCACTGCAGACAGGTTCCGGGGAGCTGTTTTTT.

This clone has only one observation. This chain uses TRBV6-6 with TRBJ2-2; no clear D. CDR3 size: 16 residues. V was clipped by 0 bases and J by 1 base, with 9 bases between them. Germline V gene lookup returns CDR1 MNHNY and CDR2 SVGAGI (reference sequence). Here the CDR3 reads CASSYSPRRNTGELFF. The CDR3 bases are TGTGCCAGCAGTTACTCGCCCAGGAGGAACACCGGGGAGCTGTTTTTT.

V is TRBV7-9 and J is TRBJ2-1; D possibly uses TRBD1 or TRBD2 (5 bases each). Trimming removed 4 bases at V and 6 bases at J, with 19 bases between. The germline V gene encodes CDR1 SEHNR and CDR2 FQNEAQ (reference sequence). This CDR3 is 16 amino acids long. The CDR3 DNA reads as TGTGCCAGCAGCTCCGGGGACGGTTTTCCGGGCAATGAGCAGTTCTTC. The encoded protein is CASSSGDGFPGNEQFF.

This clone was seen a handful of times. The gene calls are TRBV27 and TRBJ2-6; 14 nucleotides align to TRBD2. The V and J ends lost 5 bases and 2 bases, in that order; junction bases with no gene match: 14. The V gene's germline CDR1 is MNHEY and CDR2 SMNVEV (reference sequence). The CDR3 sequence is 21 residues long. CDR3 sequence: CASSRRRGTSGGVAGANVLTF. DNA of the CDR3: TGTGCCAGCAGTCGGAGACGAGGGACTAGCGGGGGTGTAGCTGGGGCCAACGTCCTGACTTTC.

The chain carries TRBV6-5 and TRBJ2-2, with unresolved D. The germline V gene has CDR1 MNHEY and CDR2 SVGAGI. The CDR3 loop spans 11 amino acids. V was pared by 2 bases and J by 10 bases, with 5 bases between. The CDR3 protein is CASSYTKELFF. The CDR3 DNA is TGTGCCAGCAGTTACACCAAGGAGCTGTTTTTT.

The V call is TRBV21-1, the J call TRBJ2-3; the table calls TRBD2, which could not be checked here. TRBV21-1 is recorded as a pseudogene. The CDR3 runs 13 residues. The CDR3 loop reads CANRPEGTDTQYF. The DNA of the CDR3 is TGTGCCAACCGACCCGAGGGCACAGATACGCAGTATTTT.

This clone is classed as medium-sized. The chain employs TRBV19 and TRBJ2-2, with TRBD1 identical over 8 bases. Germline V gene data show CDR1 as LNHDA and CDR2 as SQIVND (reference sequence). V shed 3 bases and J 9 bases; nucleotides not matched to a gene: 9. The CDR3 has 15 amino acids. The CDR3 coding sequence is TGTGCCAGTAGTATTCGCGGACAGGGCAGCCGGGAGCTGTTTTTT. Amino acid sequence: CASSIRGQGSRELFF.